Presented here are 12 T cell receptor beta chains from one specimen sequenced in a study. TCRdb reprocessed the RT-PCR reads with MiXCR, giving one entry per CDR3 protein. The table lists more than 550,000 distinct CDR3 sequences, around 14% of them singletons. Sequenced: memory CD4+ T cells from blood. All receptors come from a female donor in good health, serving as a healthy control.

The rearrangement joins TRBV5-6 to TRBJ2-4; 10 nucleotides agree with TRBD2. V gave up 3 bases and J gave up 5 bases; unmatched junction bases: 5. Germline CDR1 reads SGHDT; CDR2 reads YYEEEE. The CDR3 consists of 15 residues. CDR3 sequence (DNA): TGTGCCAGCAGCTACCCTAGCGGGAGCCAAAACATTCAGTACTTC. Its translation is CASSYPSGSQNIQYF.

This clonotype was recorded many times. The genes are TRBV29-1 and TRBJ2-1; D unclear. The CDR3 runs 12 residues. CDR1 is SQVTM, CDR2 ANQGSEA, per germline. The V end lost 3 bases, the J end lost 8 bases, and 11 bases lay between the germline ends. CDR3 in DNA: TGCAGCGTTGATGGTGGTACGGATGAGCAGTTCTTC. Translation gives CSVDGGTDEQFF.

The gene calls are TRBV15 and TRBJ2-5; TRBD1 is a possible D gene (5 bases). Trimming shortened V by 5 bases and J by 2 bases, and 12 bases separated the two germline ends. The CDR3 consists of 14 residues. The V gene's germline CDR1 is LNHNV and CDR2 YYDKDF (reference sequence). The CDR3 bases are TGTGCCACCAGCGGTCGACAGCTACAAGAGACCCAGTACTTC. It encodes CATSGRQLQETQYF.

A few counts support this clonotype. The chain couples TRBV6-6 to TRBJ2-1, with TRBD1 matching over 8 bases. CDR3 length: 17 residues. J was trimmed by 6 bases and V by 4 bases; bases with no gene match: 14. CDR1 and CDR2 from the germline V gene are MNHNY and SVGAGI (reference sequence). The CDR3 spells CASSSSTGQGQFNEQFF. In DNA form, the CDR3 reads TGTGCCAGCAGTTCATCGACCGGACAGGGTCAATTCAATGAGCAGTTCTTC.

The chain carries TRBV24-1 and TRBJ2-6; 8 positions match TRBD1. This CDR3 has 15 amino acids. Germline V lookup: CDR1 KGHDR, CDR2 SFDVKD. V shed 4 bases, J shed 2 bases, and the junction held 0 bases outside the gene matches. The CDR3 protein is CATSEDRAGANVLTF. CDR3 nucleotide sequence: TGTGCCACCAGTGAGGACAGGGCTGGGGCCAACGTCCTGACTTTC.

The chain has TRBV5-1 and TRBJ2-7, with a weak D call TRBD2 (5 bases). V lost 3 bases and J lost 2, with 12 bases in between. This CDR3 is built from 14 residues. Per germline, CDR1 SGHRS and CDR2 YFSETQ. CDR3 amino acids: CASSSGRGPYEQYF. The CDR3 region has the DNA TGCGCCAGCAGCTCAGGCCGGGGTCCCTACGAGCAGTACTTC.

The table lists this clonotype with a few counts. The chain carries TRBV3-1 and TRBJ2-2, with 10 bases that match TRBD1. Per the germline V gene, CDR1 is LGHDT and CDR2 is YNNKEL (reference sequence). With V trimmed by 6 bases and J by 5 bases, 6 bases remained unmatched. The CDR3 runs to 15 residues. The CDR3 nucleotides are TGTGCCAGCAGGCCCGGGACAGGGGAAACCGGGGAGCTGTTTTTT. This encodes CASRPGTGETGELFF.

In this sample, this clonotype turned up a few times. This sequence joins TRBV6-2 or TRBV6-3 and TRBJ1-2; perhaps TRBD1 as D (5 bases). The CDR3 loop spans 12 amino acids. CDR1 is MNHEY and CDR2 is SVGEGT in the germline V gene. V lost 5 bases and J 4 bases, leaving 8 bases between the germline ends. The CDR3 DNA reads as TGTGCCAGCAGTGGGACTGTCTATGGCTACACCTTC. Translated, it gives CASSGTVYGYTF.

The table lists this clonotype with a few counts. This chain joins TRBV27 and TRBJ2-3; the D gene is possibly TRBD1 (5 bases). This CDR3 region has 14 residues. CDR1 and CDR2 from the germline V gene are MNHEY and SMNVEV (reference sequence). V lost 7 bases and J 8 bases, leaving 19 bases between the germline ends. The CDR3 loop is CASIPGQGTITQYF. The CDR3 bases are TGTGCCAGCATCCCCGGCCAGGGAACAATTACGCAGTATTTT.

This clonotype was seen a handful of times. The chain couples TRBV4-3 to TRBJ2-7, with D possibly called TRBD1 or TRBD2 (5 bases each). CDR1 is LGHNA, CDR2 YSLEER, per germline. The CDR3 totals 17 residues. Trimming left V 0 bases short and J 2 bases short, with 17 bases between. The CDR3 nucleotides are TGCGCCAGCAGCCAAGAAGGTAGGCCGGGGCCTGCCTACGAGCAGTACTTC. The encoded protein is CASSQEGRPGPAYEQYF.

This clonotype was seen repeatedly, ten times or more. This chain joins TRBV15 and TRBJ1-1; D is undetermined. Germline loops: CDR1 LNHNV, CDR2 YYDKDF (reference sequence). V lost 0 bases and J 9 bases, leaving 14 bases between the germline ends. The CDR3 is made up of 14 amino acids. CDR3 in DNA: TGTGCCACCAGCAGAGATAGGGCGACACGGAAAGCTTTCTTT. Residues: CATSRDRATRKAFF.

This clonotype occurred many times. This chain uses TRBV5-1 with TRBJ1-6, with D possibly matching TRBD1 (5 bases). Germline V lookup: CDR1 SGHRS, CDR2 YFSETQ. With 4 bases removed from V and 8 bases from J, the gap between germline ends came to 13 bases. This CDR3 has 14 residues. The CDR3, as DNA: TGCGCCAGCAGCGCCGGGACTGGGGATTCACCCCTCCACTTT. Translated, it gives CASSAGTGDSPLHF. Based on the CDR3 plus reference TRBV5-1 and TRBJ1-6, the full variable domain is KAGVTQTPRYLIKTRGQQVTLSCSPISGHRSVSWYQQTPGQGLQFLFEYFSETQRNKGNFPGRFSGRQFSNSRSEMNVSTLELGDSALYLCASSAGTGDSPLHFGNGTRLTVT.